The clone carrying this T cell receptor (beta chain) was seen a few times. As originally analysed: Scientists estimated how many nucleated cells there were by amplifying reference gene primers. Profiling relied on immunoSEQ multiplex PCR, and the TCRdb table lists in-frame clones only, not all of them. D and trimming were read from the DNA, whereas the V and J calls and clone size are those reported in that table. The sample yields about 200,000 clones, 75% to 90% seen once. Patients at the Seattle site were enrolled during active infection and followed longitudinally. Germline values: CDR1 GTSNPN, CDR2 SVGIG (reference sequence). This CDR3 comprises 13 residues. J was trimmed by 2 bases and V by 3 bases; bases with no gene match: 1. The data are from a study of blood T cell repertoires in COVID-19. Study-level background: Collection of acute and convalescent COVID-19 samples took place in the United States, Italy and Spain. In each case, the material was cDNA or gDNA derived from T cells, B-cell-depleted T cells, or PBMCs.

Sequencing was performed on peripheral blood. The sequence was obtained from an elderly woman with COVID-19, enrolled during active disease. V usage is TRBV30 and J usage is TRBJ1-5, with TRBD1 identical over 7 bases. The CDR3 reads CAWRGQGNQPQHF. CDR3 nucleotide sequence: TGTGCCTGGAGAGGACAGGGCAATCAGCCCCAGCATTTT.